This T cell receptor (beta chain) comes out of a study of control samples from healthy donors and cancer patients. CDR1 and CDR2 from the germline V gene are MGHRA and YSYEKL. The CDR3 has 15 residues. Trimming at V came to 1 base and at J to 8 bases, leaving 6 bases not matched to a gene. TCRdb's table, derived via immunoSEQ multiplex PCR, lists solely in-frame clones and lacks some. The data contain approximately 120,000 clones, more than 75% of them singletons. The TCR was taken from a man aged 18 to 29 in good health. Sequenced material: blood. This chain links TRBV4-1 with TRBJ2-1; 9 bases fit TRBD1. The CDR3: CASSQGPRTGDEQFF. DNA for the CDR3: TGCGCCAGCAGCCAAGGGCCCCGGACAGGGGATGAGCAGTTCTTC.